The 21 T cell receptor beta chains listed next were all sequenced from one sample in a study of OX40 agonist ivuxolimab in advanced cancers. Libraries were prepared by immunoSEQ multiplex PCR; TCRdb keeps only in-frame clonotypes and omits some of them. The sample has approximately 73,000 clones; 87% are singletons. This specimen consisted of CD4+ or CD8+ T cells sorted from blood, obtained in a trial of the OX40 agonist ivuxolimab. The receptor set was obtained from an adult with an advanced solid tumor such as melanoma, head and neck, liver or kidney cancer.

This rearrangement joins TRBV15 to TRBJ2-2, with TRBD2 identical over 7 bases. The CDR3 totals 16 residues. The V and J ends lost 3 bases and 2 bases, in that order; junction bases with no gene match: 6. Germline CDR1 and CDR2: LNHNV and YYDKDF (reference sequence). DNA of the CDR3: TGTGCCACCAGCAGCGGGGGGATGGTAAACACCGGGGAGCTGTTTTTT. It specifies CATSSGGMVNTGELFF.

V gene TRBV20-1 combines with J gene TRBJ2-1; D may be TRBD1 or TRBD2 (5 bases each). The ends were cut back, 3 bases at V and 11 bases at J, with 11 bases in the middle. Germline V lookup: CDR1 DFQATT, CDR2 SNEGSKA (reference sequence). The CDR3 is made up of 11 amino acids. This chain's CDR3 is CSARAGTQQFF. The CDR3 bases are TGCAGTGCTAGGGCCGGGACGCAGCAGTTCTTC.

This chain connects TRBV29-1 to TRBJ2-1; D remains ambiguous. The germline CDR1 and CDR2 sequences are SQVTM and ANQGSEA. This CDR3 is 12 amino acids long. V shed 3 bases and J shed 5 bases, with 8 bases lying between them. In DNA, the CDR3 is TGCAGCGTTGACCATAGGAACAATGAGCAGTTCTTC. Translated: CSVDHRNNEQFF.

The CDR3: CASSLGTSIEKLFF. CDR3 DNA sequence: TGTGCCAGCAGCTTAGGGACAAGCATAGAAAAACTGTTTTTT. This sequence joins TRBV7-6 and TRBJ1-4, with D maybe TRBD1 (5 bases). The length of the CDR3 is 14 residues. CDR1 and CDR2 (germline): SGHVS, FNYEAQ. The V end was cut by 1 base, the J end by 8 bases, with 11 bases between.

The rearrangement links TRBV6-5 to TRBJ2-2; D might be TRBD2 (5 bases). The CDR3 contains 13 residues. With 6 bases removed from V and 4 bases from J, the gap between germline ends came to 9 bases. Germline-derived CDR1 and CDR2 are MNHEY and SVGAGI. CDR3 coding DNA: TGTGCCAGCAGGCTCGGGGTCACCGGGGAGCTGTTTTTT. This gives the protein CASRLGVTGELFF.

The sample holds one count of this clone. V gene TRBV7-8 combines with J gene TRBJ2-1; D is possibly TRBD1 (6 bases). The V gene lost 3 bases and the J gene lost 9 bases, with 15 bases spanning the gap. Germline CDR1 reads SGHVS; CDR2 reads FQNEAQ. The CDR3 covers 14 residues. The chain's CDR3 is CASSLELRGGEQFF. CDR3 coding DNA: TGTGCCAGCAGCTTGGAACTACGAGGGGGTGAGCAGTTCTTC. Looking up the rest from reference TRBV7-8 and TRBJ2-1 gives the full variable domain: GAGVSQSPRYKVAKRGQDVALRCDPISGHVSLFWYQQALGQGPEFLTYFQNEAQLDKSGLPSDRFFAERPEGSVSTLKIQRTQQEDSAVYLCASSLELRGGEQFFGPGTRLTVL.

The chain recombines TRBV30 with TRBJ1-2; no firm D call. V shed 5 bases and J shed 7 bases, with 11 bases lying between them. Germline V gene data show CDR1 as GTSNPN and CDR2 as SVGIG (reference sequence). The CDR3 sequence is 11 residues long. For the CDR3, the DNA is TGTGCCTGGGGCCGGACGGGTGGCTACACCTTC. It encodes CAWGRTGGYTF.

V usage is TRBV6-4 and J usage is TRBJ2-3; D is unresolved. Trimming removed 0 bases from V and 1 base from J, with 5 bases in between. Germline V gene lookup returns CDR1 MRHNA and CDR2 SNTAGT. CDR3 size: 14 residues. CDR3 in DNA: TGTGCCAGCAGTGACTCGGGCGGCACAGATACGCAGTATTTT. Protein: CASSDSGGTDTQYF.

CDR3 coding DNA: TGTGCCAGCTCACCACCGGGACAAGACACTGAAGCTTTCTTT. This codes for CASSPPGQDTEAFF. The chain employs TRBV18 and TRBJ1-1; the D gene is possibly TRBD1 (6 bases). Germline V lookup: CDR1 KGHSH, CDR2 LQKENI. V lost 0 bases, J lost 3 bases, and 8 bases lay in between. This CDR3 has 14 amino acids.

This chain uses TRBV4-2 with TRBJ2-7; TRBD2 is a possible D gene (6 bases). Germline V gene lookup returns CDR1 LGHNA and CDR2 YNFKEQ. The CDR3 is 15 residues long. Trimming stripped 0 bases from V and 3 bases from J, with 12 bases between. Here the CDR3 reads CASSQDGASDYEQYF. The CDR3, as DNA: TGTGCCAGCAGCCAAGATGGGGCTAGCGACTACGAGCAGTACTTC.

The J gene is TRBJ2-3, the V gene TRBV12-5; 7 bases fit TRBD1. This CDR3 is built from 17 residues. V was clipped by 2 bases and J by 0 bases; unmatched bases: 8. Germline-derived CDR1 and CDR2 are LGHNT and FRNRAP. The CDR3 loop is CASGLTRTGTSTDTQYF. DNA for the CDR3: TGTGCTAGTGGTTTGACCCGGACAGGAACTAGCACAGATACGCAGTATTTT.

The V gene is TRBV28, the J gene TRBJ1-4; no clear D. V was clipped by 5 bases and J by 5 bases, with 12 bases between them. CDR1 is MDHEN and CDR2 is SYDVKM in the germline V gene. This CDR3 comprises 14 residues. CDR3 nucleotides: TGTGCCAGCAGTAAAACAGTTTCCAATGAAAAACTGTTTTTT. It is translated as CASSKTVSNEKLFF.

The V gene is TRBV5-6, the J gene TRBJ2-5, with D unresolved. CDR3 length equals 15 residues. With 1 base removed from V and 1 base from J, the gap between germline ends came to 11 bases. Germline V lookup: CDR1 SGHDT, CDR2 YYEEEE. CDR3 coding DNA: TGTGCCAGCAGCTTGCGATGGGCAGGCCAAGAGACCCAGTACTTC. Translating gives CASSLRWAGQETQYF.

This chain links TRBV19 with TRBJ1-2; D is unresolved. V was pared by 4 bases and J by 3 bases, with 9 bases between. The CDR3 covers 13 residues. Germline CDR1 is LNHDA and CDR2 is SQIVND (reference sequence). The CDR3 bases are TGTGCCAGTAGTAGAGTAGCGGACTATGGCTACACCTTC. Translation gives CASSRVADYGYTF.

The V call is TRBV11-3, the J call TRBJ2-1; D is unclear. The V gene's germline CDR1 is SGHNT and CDR2 YENEEA. This CDR3 region has 15 residues. With 3 bases removed from V and 2 bases from J, the gap between germline ends came to 11 bases. As DNA, the CDR3 is TGTGCCAGCAGCTTCGGGCGGTCTGCCTACAATGAGCAGTTCTTC. It yields the protein CASSFGRSAYNEQFF.

This clone was observed a few times. This chain uses TRBV5-1 with TRBJ2-2, with no clear D. This CDR3 region has 14 residues. The germline V gene encodes CDR1 SGHRS and CDR2 YFSETQ. Trimming shortened V by 0 bases and J by 7 bases, and 10 bases separated the two germline ends. For the CDR3, the DNA is TGCGCCAGCAGCTTGGGTATAGCCGGCGGGGAGCTGTTTTTT. This encodes CASSLGIAGGELFF.

The chain links TRBV7-6 to TRBJ2-1, with TRBD2 matching 8 bases. J was trimmed by 6 bases and V by 2 bases; bases with no gene match: 3. In germline, CDR1 is SGHVS, CDR2 FNYEAQ. The CDR3 spans 14 residues. CDR3 sequence reads: CASSLKAGANEQFF. In DNA form, the CDR3 reads TGTGCCAGCAGCTTAAAAGCGGGGGCCAATGAGCAGTTCTTC.

DNA of the CDR3: TGTGCCAGTAGTCTCCAGGGGGTCAACACCGGGGAGCTGTTTTTT. It encodes CASSLQGVNTGELFF. The chain carries TRBV19 and TRBJ2-2; TRBD1 matches 7 bases. Germline trimming cut 5 bases from V and 2 bases from J; bases unmatched to any gene: 5. CDR3 length: 15 amino acids. The V gene's germline CDR1 is LNHDA and CDR2 SQIVND (reference sequence). Full variable domain (remainder filled in from reference TRBV19 and TRBJ2-2): DGGITQSPKYLFRKEGQNVTLSCEQNLNHDAMYWYRQDPGQGLRLIYYSQIVNDFQKGDIAEGYSVSREKKESFPLTVTSAQKNPTAFYLCASSLQGVNTGELFFGEGSRLTVL.

The chain joins TRBV6-1 to TRBJ1-5; 7 bases match TRBD1. With 9 bases clipped from V and 3 bases from J, the junction kept 5 bases outside the gene matches. Germline CDR1 reads MNHNS; CDR2 reads SASEGT. The CDR3 has 13 amino acids. The CDR3 region has the DNA TGTGCCAGTATTACAGGGGCCAATCAGCCCCAGCATTTT. Residues: CASITGANQPQHF.

The genes are TRBV5-1 and TRBJ2-1; 7 bases are shared with TRBD1. The germline V gene has CDR1 SGHRS and CDR2 YFSETQ. This CDR3 has 14 amino acids. V dropped 4 bases and J dropped 5; count of bases not matched to a gene: 6. The CDR3 coding sequence is TGCGCCAGCAGCACAGACACAGGGGACAATGAGCAGTTCTTC. It translates to CASSTDTGDNEQFF.

The chain recombines TRBV10-3 with TRBJ1-3, with 9 bases fitting TRBD1. Per germline, CDR1 ENHRY and CDR2 SYGVKD. The CDR3 is 16 residues long. V trimming: 4 bases; J trimming: 0 bases; junction bases outside the gene matches: 4. As DNA, the CDR3 is TGTGCCATCAGTGTTGGGACAGGGAGCTCTGGAAACACCATATATTTT. It encodes CAISVGTGSSGNTIYF.